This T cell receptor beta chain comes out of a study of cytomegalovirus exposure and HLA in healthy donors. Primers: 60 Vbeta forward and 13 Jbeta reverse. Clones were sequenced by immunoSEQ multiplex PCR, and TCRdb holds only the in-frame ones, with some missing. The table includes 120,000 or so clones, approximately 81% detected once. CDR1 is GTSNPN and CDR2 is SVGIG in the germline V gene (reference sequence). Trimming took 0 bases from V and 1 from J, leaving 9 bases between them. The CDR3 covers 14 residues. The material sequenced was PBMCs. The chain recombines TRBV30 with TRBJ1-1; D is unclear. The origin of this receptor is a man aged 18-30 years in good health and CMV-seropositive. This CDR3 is CAWSVGGSNTEAFF. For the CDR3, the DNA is TGTGCCTGGAGTGTTGGCGGGTCGAACACTGAAGCTTTCTTT. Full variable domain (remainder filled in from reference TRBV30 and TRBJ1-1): SQTIHQWPATLVQPVGSPLSLECTVEGTSNPNLYWYRQAAGRGLQLLFYSVGIGQISSEVPQNLSASRPQDRQFILSSKKLLLSDSGFYLCAWSVGGSNTEAFFGQGTRLTVV.